The sequence of this TCR beta chain was determined in a study of T cells after posttransplantation cyclophosphamide (dated by TCRdb to 2016 to 2017). A note on the overall study: T cell repertoire reconstitution was tracked by TRB sequencing after myeloablative bone marrow transplantation in which posttransplantation cyclophosphamide was used as GVHD prophylaxis. Samples from fewer than 40 PTCy-treated patients and under 20 related bone marrow donors of those patients were subjected to antigen receptor sequencing. Blood from all 34 PTCy patients with 1-year posttransplant specimens was subjected to TRB sequencing. In 3 patients, up to about 3 additional blood samples taken between 2 and 5.2 years after transplant also underwent TRB sequencing, as did pretransplant blood from several patients. Because TRA and TRB clonality correlated tightly in several samples, later TCR analyses were limited to TRB. Public TRB sequences were searched against a database of over 3,000 sequences associated with responses to pathogens, tumor antigens, self-antigens and alloantigens.

Genomic DNA was the input for TRB sequencing, which was run either with the immunoSEQ assay at survey resolution or with the hsTCRB kit. In the original analysis: The immunoSEQ software was used for initial read processing, and the LymphoSeq R package was used for repertoire analyses. Clonality was calculated as 1 minus normalized Shannon entropy, and the Gini coefficient was also calculated for each TRB dataset. Phenotypes of unsorted samples were inferred by mapping TRB sequences from sorted subsets of the recipient or donor onto the same recipient's unsorted samples. TCRdb holds this immuneACCESS table with in-frame rearrangements only. Some clones are missing; in checked studies, unresolved V genes explain under half, and the rest has no known cause. V and J calls and clone size follow that table, whereas D and trimming were derived from the DNA. Across this sample there are roughly 6,900 clones, with roughly 97% seen only once. Under 0.65% of the sample is held by the ten biggest clonotypes.

The paper's findings and limits, for the study overall: Across around 48 patients, recipient CMV seropositivity and CMV reactivation were highly associated with TRB clonality; PTCy diversity was similar to CNI/methotrexate controls. Donor-recipient similarity was low at 1-2 months but increased during the first year, and donor CD8+ memory clones often dominated later blood repertoires. The TRB repertoires of T cells infiltrating skin or GI tract showed only limited overlap with the TRB repertoires of T cells in blood.

On the day of marrow donation, related bone marrow donors gave peripheral blood samples. Viable CD3+CD4+ or CD3+CD8+ cells that were CCR7+CD45RA+CD45RO-CD95-CD27+CD28+ were classified as naive T cells. Peripheral blood and bone marrow mononuclear cells were isolated by Ficoll-Hypaque density centrifugation and cryopreserved. CD4+ and CD8+ T cells, including naive and memory subsets, were sorted by FACS on a FACSAria II. A few counts support this clone. Its specific antigen is unknown. No much larger clone is present one base from it, and per-base qualities are unavailable. This sample includes further DNA sequences coding for the same CDR3. Sequencing input: naive CD8+ T cells sorted from PBMCs. The sequence derives from a woman younger than 45 in good health and a related stem cell transplant donor.

DNA sequence: TGTGCCAGCAGTGAGCAGGGGCGGGCTGAAGCTTTCTTT. It translates to CASSEQGRAEAFF. The V gene is TRBV6-1 and the J gene is TRBJ1-1; TRBD1 could be the D gene, as 6 bases match. V is shortened by 3 bases, J by 6 bases, and the region joining them spans 11 bases. Sequences MNHNS (CDR1) and SASEGT (CDR2) are obtained from the germline V gene. Its CDR3 holds 13 amino acids, cysteine through phenylalanine. Only the CDR3 region is kept as DNA, spanning 39 bases read in frame from base 1.